This passage covers 18 T cell receptor beta chains from one sample sequenced in a study of identical twins listed by TCRdb under 2016. To prepare the library, 5' RACE was applied. Reads for this sample came from an Illumina HiSeq 2000. The public reads were run again by TCRdb, first through fastp at Q25 and then through MiXCR, and only productive beta chains were kept. A single entry per CDR3 protein holds the most common genes and DNA from its merged rows. In all, the sample holds about 890,000 distinct CDR3 sequences, and about 12% of those were seen once. The ten largest clones capture around 1.5% of the sample. A further study also used this sample, focusing on yellow fever vaccine responses in identical twins.

The sequencing sample was made of PBMCs. The receptors were sampled from a young woman in good health.

The chain uses TRBV7-9 and TRBJ2-1; 7 positions agree with TRBD1. V shed 0 bases, J shed 5 bases, and the junction held 7 bases outside the gene matches. The CDR3 has 16 amino acids. In germline, CDR1 is SEHNR, CDR2 FQNEAQ (reference sequence). DNA of the CDR3: TGTGCCAGCAGCTTAGCAACAGGGGCCGGAGACAATGAGCAGTTCTTC. Protein sequence: CASSLATGAGDNEQFF.

The chain combines TRBV29-1 with TRBJ1-1; 7 positions agree with TRBD1. The length of the CDR3 is 15 residues. Germline V gene sequence: CDR1 SQVTM, CDR2 ANQGSEA. Trimming removed 6 bases from V and 0 bases from J; junction bases left unmatched: 10. The CDR3 here is CSVLGRGGMNTEAFF. CDR3 coding DNA: TGCAGCGTCCTCGGCAGGGGGGGAATGAACACTGAAGCTTTCTTT.

This chain's CDR3 is CASSYSRGVEQYV. The CDR3 DNA follows: TGTGCCAGCAGTTACTCTCGGGGCGTCGAGCAGTACGTC. The gene calls are TRBV6-2 or TRBV6-3 and TRBJ2-7; D is perhaps TRBD1 or TRBD2 (5 bases each). Germline V gives CDR1 MNHEY, CDR2 SVGEGT. This CDR3 has 13 residues. Trimming pared 0 bases from V and 6 bases from J, leaving 9 bases between.

The gene calls are TRBV27 and TRBJ2-5, with TRBD2 matching 9 bases. The CDR3 sequence is 17 residues long. Germline CDR1 MNHEY, CDR2 SMNVEV (reference sequence). V dropped 1 base and J dropped 1; count of bases not matched to a gene: 7. CDR3 sequence (DNA): TGTGCCAGCAGTTTATTCCGAGCGGGGGGCTTCCAAGAGACCCAGTACTTC. It translates to CASSLFRAGGFQETQYF.

There are a few counts of this clonotype. The chain couples TRBV5-1 to TRBJ2-2, with D perhaps matching TRBD1 or TRBD2 (5 bases each). Trimming left V 4 bases short and J 2 bases short, with 15 bases between. The CDR3 length is 16 residues. The germline V gene has CDR1 SGHRS and CDR2 YFSETQ. The CDR3, as DNA: TGCGCCAGCAGCCTCGGGGCTAGCTTTAACACCGGGGAGCTGTTTTTT. This translates into CASSLGASFNTGELFF.

The rearrangement joins TRBV27 to TRBJ2-7; TRBD2 agrees at 8 bases. The CDR3 is 16 residues long. V lost 5 bases, J lost 4 bases, and 13 bases stayed unmatched. Germline assignment: CDR1 MNHEY and CDR2 SMNVEV (reference sequence). The CDR3, as DNA: TGTGCCAGCAGTCCAGTGTTTTTTAGCGGGAATTACGAGCAGTACTTC. It encodes CASSPVFFSGNYEQYF.

J is TRBJ1-5 and V is TRBV28; 8 bases fit TRBD1. Germline V lookup: CDR1 MDHEN, CDR2 SYDVKM. CDR3 length: 15 residues. Unmatched junction bases numbered 2, after V lost 3 bases and J lost 1 base. This CDR3 is CASSFRQGSNQPQHF. The CDR3 coding sequence is TGTGCCAGCAGTTTCCGACAGGGGAGCAATCAGCCCCAGCATTTT. The full variable domain, rest sourced from reference TRBV28 and TRBJ1-5, is DVKVTQSSRYLVKRTGEKVFLECVQDMDHENMFWYRQDPGLGLRLIYFSYDVKMKEKGDIPEGYSVSREKKERFSLILESASTNQTSMYLCASSFRQGSNQPQHFGDGTRLSIL.

This clonotype was counted only a few times. The chain couples TRBV11-2 to TRBJ2-1, with 9 bases identical to TRBD2. The CDR3 is made up of 16 amino acids. The V and J ends lost 7 bases and 9 bases, in that order; junction bases with no gene match: 16. Germline V gene sequence: CDR1 SGHAT, CDR2 FQNNGV. The CDR3 spells CASKRDPGTSPGEQFF. The DNA of the CDR3 is TGTGCCAGCAAAAGGGACCCCGGGACTAGCCCCGGTGAGCAGTTCTTC.

The J gene is TRBJ2-3, the V gene TRBV2; unclear D gene. CDR1 and CDR2 (germline): SNHLY, FYNNEI. This CDR3 region has 13 residues. Trimming took off 3 bases at V and 5 bases at J, with 9 bases between the two ends. The CDR3: CASSDSTRDTQYF. CDR3 nucleotides: TGTGCCAGCAGTGATAGTACCCGAGATACGCAGTATTTT. Drawing the rest from reference TRBV2 and TRBJ2-3, the complete variable domain is EPEVTQTPSHQVTQMGQEVILRCVPISNHLYFYWYRQILGQKVEFLVSFYNNEISEKSEIFDDQFSVERPDGSNFTLKIRSTKLEDSAMYFCASSDSTRDTQYFGPGTRLTVL.

This clonotype occurred a few times. This rearrangement joins TRBV7-2 to TRBJ2-5; D call uncertain. The CDR3 totals 16 residues. V lost 1 base and J lost 5, with 17 bases in between. Germline assignment: CDR1 SGHTA and CDR2 FQGNSA. The CDR3 DNA reads TGTGCCAGCAGCTTAGGGGTTGACACCCTGGGGGAGACCCAGTACTTC. It codes for CASSLGVDTLGETQYF.

This clonotype was counted between two and nine times. This CDR3 is CATSRAGGLDTDTQYF. Written as DNA, the CDR3 is TGTGCCACCAGCAGAGCCGGGGGACTTGACACAGATACGCAGTATTTT. V usage is TRBV15 and J usage is TRBJ2-3; tentatively, D is TRBD2 (6 bases). V was pared by 1 base and J by 2 bases, with 13 bases between. The CDR3 extends over 16 amino acids. Germline assignment: CDR1 LNHNV and CDR2 YYDKDF (reference sequence).

V usage is TRBV14 and J usage is TRBJ2-1, with TRBD2 identical over 14 bases. The CDR3 has 21 amino acids. Germline CDR1 is SGHDN and CDR2 is FVKESK. The ends lost 2 bases at V and 0 bases at J; junction bases unmatched: 12. In DNA, the CDR3 is TGTGCCAGCAGCCAAACCCCGGGACTAGCGGGGGCCATTAGCTCCTACAATGAGCAGTTCTTC. As protein: CASSQTPGLAGAISSYNEQFF. Full variable domain (missing parts from reference TRBV14 and TRBJ2-1): EAGVTQFPSHSVIEKGQTVTLRCDPISGHDNLYWYRRVMGKEIKFLLHFVKESKQDESGMPNNRFLAERTGGTYSTLKVQPAELEDSGVYFCASSQTPGLAGAISSYNEQFFGPGTRLTVL.

The chain couples TRBV5-1 to TRBJ2-1, with 7 bases matching TRBD1. The germline CDR1 and CDR2 sequences are SGHRS and YFSETQ. V was pared by 4 bases and J by 5 bases, with 6 bases of the junction left unmatched. CDR3 size: 14 residues. The CDR3 sequence: CASSPPTGNNEQFF. CDR3 DNA: TGCGCCAGCAGCCCCCCGACAGGGAACAATGAGCAGTTCTTC.

J is TRBJ2-1 and V is TRBV28; D unclear. Germline V gene lookup returns CDR1 MDHEN and CDR2 SYDVKM. V lost 1 base and J lost 6, with 7 bases in between. This CDR3 is 13 amino acids long. CDR3 sequence reads: CASSLYSTNEQFF. CDR3 in DNA: TGTGCCAGCAGTTTATACTCAACCAATGAGCAGTTCTTC.

This clonotype was seen only a few times. The V gene is TRBV10-2, the J gene TRBJ2-3; D unclear. With 8 bases removed from V and 12 bases from J, the gap between germline ends came to 18 bases. Germline V CDR1 and CDR2: WSHSY, SAAADI. This CDR3 has 12 amino acids. The CDR3: CASSTANAFQYF. CDR3 in DNA: TGCGCCAGCTCCACGGCAAACGCTTTCCAGTATTTT.

This clonotype was found a few times. The rearrangement uses TRBV4-1 and TRBJ1-1, with no clear D. Germline assignment: CDR1 MGHRA and CDR2 YSYEKL. The CDR3 has 13 amino acids. V was pared by 4 bases and J by 11 bases, with 17 bases between. The CDR3 DNA reads TGCGCCAGCAGCCTACTCCCCGGGGAACCCGCTTTCTTT. This translates into CASSLLPGEPAFF.

This clonotype was picked up a small number of times. The J gene is TRBJ2-3, the V gene TRBV27; TRBD1 might be the D (5 bases). The germline CDR1 and CDR2 sequences are MNHEY and SMNVEV (reference sequence). V lost 2 bases to trimming and J lost 5 bases, with 23 bases between them. CDR3 length equals 18 residues. The CDR3 nucleotides read TGTGCCAGCAGTTTAACCCGTCGAGCAGGGCCACCGGGAGATACGCAGTATTTT. Translation: CASSLTRRAGPPGDTQYF.

This sequence joins TRBV2 and TRBJ2-1, with 15 positions matching TRBD2. V trimming: 6 bases; J trimming: 9 bases; junction bases outside the gene matches: 9. The CDR3 is 16 residues long. Per the germline V gene, CDR1 is SNHLY and CDR2 is FYNNEI. The CDR3 is CASSDGLAGGLGEQFF. CDR3 bases: TGTGCCAGCAGCGATGGACTAGCGGGGGGGCTAGGTGAGCAGTTCTTC.